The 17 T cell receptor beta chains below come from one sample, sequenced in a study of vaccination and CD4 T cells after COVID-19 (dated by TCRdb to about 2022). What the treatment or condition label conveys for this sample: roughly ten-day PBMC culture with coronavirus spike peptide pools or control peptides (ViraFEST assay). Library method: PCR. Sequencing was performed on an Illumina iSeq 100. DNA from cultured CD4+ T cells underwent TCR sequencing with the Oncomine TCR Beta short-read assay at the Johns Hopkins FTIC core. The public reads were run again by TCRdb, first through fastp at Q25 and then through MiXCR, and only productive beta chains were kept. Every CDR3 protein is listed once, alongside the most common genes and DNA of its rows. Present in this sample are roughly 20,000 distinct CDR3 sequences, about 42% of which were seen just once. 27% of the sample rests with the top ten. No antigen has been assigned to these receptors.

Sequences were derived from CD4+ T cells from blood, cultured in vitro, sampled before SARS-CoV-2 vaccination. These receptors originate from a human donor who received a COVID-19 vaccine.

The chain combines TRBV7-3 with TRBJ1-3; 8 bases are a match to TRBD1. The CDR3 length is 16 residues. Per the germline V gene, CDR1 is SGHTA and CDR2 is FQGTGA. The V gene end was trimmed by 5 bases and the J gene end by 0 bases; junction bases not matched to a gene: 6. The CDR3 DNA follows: TGTGCCAGCAGCCCAACCGGGACAGGCTCTGGAAACACCATATATTTT. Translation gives CASSPTGTGSGNTIYF.

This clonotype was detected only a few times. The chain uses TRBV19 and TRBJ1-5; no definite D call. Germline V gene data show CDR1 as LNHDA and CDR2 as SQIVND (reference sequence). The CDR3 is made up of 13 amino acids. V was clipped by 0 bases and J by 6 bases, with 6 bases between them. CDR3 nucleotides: TGTGCCAGTAGTATAGATAGGCTTCAGCCCCAGCATTTT. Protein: CASSIDRLQPQHF.

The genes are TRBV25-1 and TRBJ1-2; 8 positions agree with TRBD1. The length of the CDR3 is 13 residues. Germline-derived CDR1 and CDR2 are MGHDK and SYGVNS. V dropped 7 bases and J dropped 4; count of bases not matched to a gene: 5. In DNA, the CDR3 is TGTGCCAGCACAGGGGGCTTACTCTATGGCTACACCTTC. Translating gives CASTGGLLYGYTF.

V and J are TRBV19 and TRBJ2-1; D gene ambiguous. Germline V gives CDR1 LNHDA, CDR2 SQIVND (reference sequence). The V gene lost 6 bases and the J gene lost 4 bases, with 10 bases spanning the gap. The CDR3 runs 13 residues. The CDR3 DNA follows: TGTGCCAGTAGCCGGACCTCTTACAATGAGCAGTTCTTC. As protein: CASSRTSYNEQFF.

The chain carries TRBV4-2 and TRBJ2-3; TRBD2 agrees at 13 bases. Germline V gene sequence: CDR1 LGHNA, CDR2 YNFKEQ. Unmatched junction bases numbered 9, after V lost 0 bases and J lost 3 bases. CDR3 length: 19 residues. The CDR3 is CASSQDRGTSGVGTDTQYF. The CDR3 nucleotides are TGTGCCAGCAGCCAAGATAGGGGGACTAGCGGGGTGGGGACAGATACGCAGTATTTT.

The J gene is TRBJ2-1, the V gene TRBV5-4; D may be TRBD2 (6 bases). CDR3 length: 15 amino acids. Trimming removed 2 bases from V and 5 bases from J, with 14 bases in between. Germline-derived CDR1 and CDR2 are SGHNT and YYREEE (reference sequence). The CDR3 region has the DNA TGTGCCAGCAGCTTAGGGACTGGCGTCCACAATGAGCAGTTCTTC. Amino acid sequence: CASSLGTGVHNEQFF.

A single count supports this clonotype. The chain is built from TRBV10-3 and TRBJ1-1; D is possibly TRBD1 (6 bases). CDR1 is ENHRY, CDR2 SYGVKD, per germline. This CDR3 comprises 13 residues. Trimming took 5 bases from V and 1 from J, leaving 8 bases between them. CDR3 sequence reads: CAISKDRNTEAFF. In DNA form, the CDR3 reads TGTGCCATCAGTAAGGACAGGAACACTGAAGCTTTCTTT.

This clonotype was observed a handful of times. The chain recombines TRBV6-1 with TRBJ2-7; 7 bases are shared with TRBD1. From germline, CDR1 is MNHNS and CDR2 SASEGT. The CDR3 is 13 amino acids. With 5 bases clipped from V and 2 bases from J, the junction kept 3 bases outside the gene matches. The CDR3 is CASSRQGTYEQYF. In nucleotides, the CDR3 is TGTGCCAGCAGTAGACAGGGCACCTACGAGCAGTACTTC.

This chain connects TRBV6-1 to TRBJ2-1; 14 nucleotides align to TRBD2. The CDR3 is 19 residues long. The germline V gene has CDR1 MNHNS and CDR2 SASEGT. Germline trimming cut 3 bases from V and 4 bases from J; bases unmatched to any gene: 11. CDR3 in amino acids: CASSEGLAGDPVKYNEQFF. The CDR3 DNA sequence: TGTGCCAGCAGTGAGGGACTAGCGGGGGACCCGGTAAAATACAATGAGCAGTTCTTC.

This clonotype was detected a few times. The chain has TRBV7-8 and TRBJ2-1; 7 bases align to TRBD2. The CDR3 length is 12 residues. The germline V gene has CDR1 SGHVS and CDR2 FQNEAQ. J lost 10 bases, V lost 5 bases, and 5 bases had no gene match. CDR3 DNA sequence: TGTGCCAGCAGCCCCTCTAGCGGAGAGCAGTTCTTC. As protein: CASSPSSGEQFF.

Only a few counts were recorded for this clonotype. The CDR3 DNA reads TGCGCCAGCACCTCACGAAGCGGGGCCATGGAGACCCAGTACTTC. Translated: CASTSRSGAMETQYF. The V gene is TRBV5-1, the J gene TRBJ2-5; 7 nucleotides line up with TRBD2. V lost 6 bases to trimming and J lost 5 bases; unmatched junction nucleotides: 13. This CDR3 comprises 15 residues. Germline-derived CDR1 and CDR2 are SGHRS and YFSETQ.

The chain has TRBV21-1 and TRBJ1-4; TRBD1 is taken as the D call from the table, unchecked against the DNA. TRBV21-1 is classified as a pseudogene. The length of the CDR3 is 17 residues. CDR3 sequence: CASSKVGQTATNEKLFF. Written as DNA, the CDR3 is TGTGCCAGCAGCAAAGTGGGACAGACTGCAACTAATGAAAAACTGTTTTTT.

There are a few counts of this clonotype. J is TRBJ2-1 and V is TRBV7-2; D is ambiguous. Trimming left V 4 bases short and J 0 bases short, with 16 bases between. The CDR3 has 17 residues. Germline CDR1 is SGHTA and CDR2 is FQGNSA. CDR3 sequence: CASSSDSVSCSYNEQFF. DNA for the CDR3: TGTGCCAGCAGCTCCGACTCTGTTTCCTGCTCCTACAATGAGCAGTTCTTC.

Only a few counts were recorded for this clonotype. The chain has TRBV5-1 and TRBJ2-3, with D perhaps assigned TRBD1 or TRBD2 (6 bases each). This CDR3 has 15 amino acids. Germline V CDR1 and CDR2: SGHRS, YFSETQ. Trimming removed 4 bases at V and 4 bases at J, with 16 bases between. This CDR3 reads CASSLRGVASDTQYF. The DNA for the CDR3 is TGCGCCAGCAGCCTGAGGGGGGTGGCCTCAGATACGCAGTATTTT.

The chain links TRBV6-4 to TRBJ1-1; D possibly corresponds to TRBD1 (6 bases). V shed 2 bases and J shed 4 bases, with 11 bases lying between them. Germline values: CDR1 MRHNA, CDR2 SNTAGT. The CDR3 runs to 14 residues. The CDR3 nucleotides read TGTGCCAGCAGTGACGGTAGGGGGGGCACTGAAGCTTTCTTT. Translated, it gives CASSDGRGGTEAFF.

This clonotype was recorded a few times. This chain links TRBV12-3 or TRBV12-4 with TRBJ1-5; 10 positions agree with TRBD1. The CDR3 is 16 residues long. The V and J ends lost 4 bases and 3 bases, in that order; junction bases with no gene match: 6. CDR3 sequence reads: CASSSGDRGTNQPQHF. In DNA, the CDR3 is TGTGCCAGCAGTTCTGGGGACAGGGGCACCAATCAGCCCCAGCATTTT.

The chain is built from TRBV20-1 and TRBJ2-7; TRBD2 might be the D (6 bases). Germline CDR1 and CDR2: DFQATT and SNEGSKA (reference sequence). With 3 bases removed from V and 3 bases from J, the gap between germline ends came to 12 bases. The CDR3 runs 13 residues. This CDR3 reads CSASGGMGYEQYF. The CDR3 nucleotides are TGCAGTGCTAGCGGGGGAATGGGCTACGAGCAGTACTTC.